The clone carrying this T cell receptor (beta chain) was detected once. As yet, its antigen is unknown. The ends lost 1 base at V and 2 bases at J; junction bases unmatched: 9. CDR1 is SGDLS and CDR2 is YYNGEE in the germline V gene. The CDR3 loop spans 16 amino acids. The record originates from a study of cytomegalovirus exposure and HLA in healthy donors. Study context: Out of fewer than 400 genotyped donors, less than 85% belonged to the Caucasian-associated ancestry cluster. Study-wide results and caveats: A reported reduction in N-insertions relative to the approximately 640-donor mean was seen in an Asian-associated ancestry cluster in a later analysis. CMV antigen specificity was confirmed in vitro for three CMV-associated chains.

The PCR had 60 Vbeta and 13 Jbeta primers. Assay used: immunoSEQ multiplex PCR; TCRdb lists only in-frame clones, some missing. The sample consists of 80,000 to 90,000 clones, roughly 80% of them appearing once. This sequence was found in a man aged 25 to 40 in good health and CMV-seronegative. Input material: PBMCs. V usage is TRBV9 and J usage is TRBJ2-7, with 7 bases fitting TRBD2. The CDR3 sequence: CASSVSTGGSPYEQYF. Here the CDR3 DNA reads TGTGCCAGCAGCGTATCCACCGGGGGGTCCCCCTACGAGCAGTACTTC.